This T cell receptor beta chain is drawn from a study of blood T cells in healthy people across ages. Study results and caveats: Long-lived donors carried more naive CD4+ cells and greater diversity than aged donors. Because sorting was not performed, PBMCs prevented conclusive naive versus antigen-experienced comparison.

Combining a sample-barcoded 5' primer with a J-beta primer mix, a second PCR ran for roughly 7 to 11 cycles. TCRdb ran MiXCR on the 5' RACE reads and lists one entry per CDR3 protein. The table has roughly 730,000 distinct CDR3 sequences, just over 55% seen once; the top ten hold 20% to 30%. The CDR3 spans 14 residues. V was trimmed by 0 bases and J by 7 bases, leaving 10 bases between them. Germline loops: CDR1 SGHTA, CDR2 FQGNSA. On this clonotype: What it binds is unknown.

The chain couples TRBV7-2 to TRBJ2-1, with D perhaps TRBD2 (5 bases). Source material: blood. This TCR derives from a man aged 35-49 years in good health. The CDR3 sequence: CASSLAGDGNEQFF. In nucleotides, the CDR3 is TGTGCCAGCAGCTTAGCGGGAGATGGGAATGAGCAGTTCTTC.